The following is a T cell receptor (beta chain) sequence with its context. The data derive from a study of T cell responses to AZD1222 COVID-19 vaccine. This table comes from immunoSEQ multiplex PCR, and its TCRdb copy is limited to in-frame clones, with some not included. The table has over 150,000 clones, 85% to 90% seen once. The CDR3 is made up of 14 amino acids. In germline, CDR1 is LNHDA, CDR2 SQIVND (reference sequence). J lost 7 bases, V lost 6 bases, and 5 bases had no gene match. This sequence was found in an adult in good health. The genes are TRBV19 and TRBJ1-6; 8 bases map to TRBD1. Sequences were derived from peripheral blood, sampled on day 0 of AZD1222 vaccination. Here the CDR3 DNA reads TGTGCCAGTAGGGCGGGACAGGCCAATTCACCCCTCCACTTT. Encoded protein: CASRAGQANSPLHF.